This passage covers 18 T cell receptor beta chains from one sample sequenced in a study of T cell responses to AZD1222 COVID-19 vaccine. Only in-frame clones appear in the TCRdb table, and some are missing; sequencing was by immunoSEQ multiplex PCR. The sample consists of tens of thousands of clones, about 88% of them appearing once. Here the sequenced sample was peripheral blood, taken on day 0 of AZD1222 vaccination. These receptors originate from an adult in good health.

V gene TRBV12-3 or TRBV12-4 combines with J gene TRBJ1-2; TRBD1 might be the D (5 bases). Deletions cut 5 bases from V and 7 bases from J, with 14 bases between. This CDR3 has 13 amino acids. The CDR3 sequence: CASSQGRVRGYTF. In DNA, the CDR3 is TGTGCCAGCAGTCAGGGCAGGGTACGTGGCTACACCTTC.

The chain combines TRBV4-1 with TRBJ2-7; TRBD2 matches at 15 bases. Losses at the gene ends were 4 bases for V and 4 bases for J; bases not matched to a gene: 5. Per the germline V gene, CDR1 is MGHRA and CDR2 is YSYEKL. The CDR3 extends over 16 amino acids. The CDR3, as DNA: TGCGCCAGCAGCCCCCAGGGACTAGCGGGAGGTTACGAGCAGTACTTC. This encodes CASSPQGLAGGYEQYF.

The chain links TRBV18 to TRBJ2-5; 7 nucleotides align to TRBD1. This CDR3 has 14 amino acids. Losses at the gene ends were 5 bases for V and 2 bases for J; bases not matched to a gene: 5. Germline CDR1 is KGHSH and CDR2 is LQKENI. CDR3: CASSGTVLQETQYF. The DNA for the CDR3 is TGTGCCAGCTCAGGGACAGTCCTACAAGAGACCCAGTACTTC.

The V and J genes are TRBV6-1 and TRBJ1-5; TRBD1 might be the D (5 bases). The CDR3 totals 17 residues. CDR1 and CDR2 from the germline V gene are MNHNS and SASEGT. V gave up 2 bases and J gave up 7 bases, with 21 bases separating them. This CDR3 is CASSERAGTTFRQPQHF. CDR3 sequence (DNA): TGTGCCAGCAGTGAACGGGCAGGGACGACCTTCCGACAGCCCCAGCATTTT.

The chain recombines TRBV7-6 with TRBJ2-1; 11 positions match TRBD1. The CDR3 has 19 residues. J lost 6 bases, V lost 5 bases, and 18 bases had no gene match. Germline CDR1 reads SGHVS; CDR2 reads FNYEAQ. The CDR3 spells CASSPWDRGVLVGVNEQFF. CDR3 nucleotides: TGTGCCAGCAGCCCCTGGGACAGGGGGGTTCTTGTTGGGGTCAATGAGCAGTTCTTC.

The V and J genes are TRBV11-3 and TRBJ2-7; D perhaps matches TRBD1 (5 bases). The CDR3 covers 13 residues. Germline CDR1 SGHNT, CDR2 YENEEA. Deletions cut 3 bases from V and 3 bases from J, with 9 bases between. CDR3 residues: CASSLGDSYEQYF. CDR3 bases: TGTGCCAGCAGCTTGGGTGACAGCTACGAGCAGTACTTC. The complete variable domain, with remaining parts taken from reference TRBV11-3 and TRBJ2-7, reads EAGVVQSPRYKIIEKKQPVAFWCNPISGHNTLYWYLQNLGQGPELLIRYENEEAVDDSQLPKDRFSAERLKGVDSTLKIQPAELGDSAVYLCASSLGDSYEQYFGPGTRLTVT.

This chain uses TRBV25-1 with TRBJ1-1, with 7 bases identical to TRBD1. The CDR3 is 14 amino acids. The J segment lost 1 base and the V segment lost 6 bases, leaving 5 bases of the junction unmatched. CDR1 and CDR2 (germline): MGHDK, SYGVNS. The CDR3 sequence: CASSWGQTNTEAFF. The CDR3 coding sequence is TGTGCCAGCAGCTGGGGACAGACGAACACTGAAGCTTTCTTT.

This chain links TRBV5-1 with TRBJ2-2; 7 bases map to TRBD1. Germline loops: CDR1 SGHRS, CDR2 YFSETQ. Trimming at V came to 4 bases and at J to 5 bases, leaving 5 bases not matched to a gene. The CDR3 runs 14 residues. As DNA, the CDR3 is TGCGCCAGCAGCGAGGGACAGAATACCGGGGAGCTGTTTTTT. Translated: CASSEGQNTGELFF.

The V call is TRBV20-1, the J call TRBJ2-3; possible D gene TRBD2, 5 bases. V gave up 3 bases and J gave up 1 base, with 11 bases separating them. Per germline, CDR1 DFQATT and CDR2 SNEGSKA (reference sequence). There are 14 residues in the CDR3. The CDR3 bases are TGCAGTGCTAGTTCGGCGGGTCGCACAGATACGCAGTATTTT. It is translated as CSASSAGRTDTQYF.

The V and J genes are TRBV25-1 and TRBJ1-3; D gene unclear. The germline V and J ends were trimmed by 6 bases and 4 bases, with 10 bases remaining between them. This CDR3 is 13 amino acids long. Germline loops: CDR1 MGHDK, CDR2 SYGVNS. The CDR3 loop reads CASRRDEGNTIYF. The CDR3 coding sequence is TGTGCCAGCAGGAGGGATGAAGGAAACACCATATATTTT.

V gene TRBV7-2 combines with J gene TRBJ2-1; 8 bases line up with TRBD2. The junction had 4 bases not matched to a gene; V was cut back by 1 base and J by 2 bases. This CDR3 is built from 16 residues. The V gene's germline CDR1 is SGHTA and CDR2 FQGNSA. Here the CDR3 DNA reads TGTGCCAGCAGCTTAGAAAGCGGGAGAACCTACAATGAGCAGTTCTTC. It specifies CASSLESGRTYNEQFF.

The J gene is TRBJ2-1, the V gene TRBV6-5; 7 bases fit TRBD2. Unmatched junction bases numbered 6, after V lost 5 bases and J lost 8 bases. Germline assignment: CDR1 MNHEY and CDR2 SVGAGI. The CDR3 loop spans 13 amino acids. In DNA, the CDR3 is TGTGCCAGCAGTCCCAGACTAGCCCATGAGCAGTTCTTC. This translates into CASSPRLAHEQFF.

This clone appeared once. The J gene is TRBJ2-1, the V gene TRBV25-1; the match to TRBD1 covers 10 bases. Germline CDR1 and CDR2: MGHDK and SYGVNS. This CDR3 is built from 16 residues. With V trimmed by 5 bases and J by 6 bases, 10 bases remained unmatched. CDR3 residues: CASSQRKGQGFNEQFF. The CDR3 nucleotides are TGTGCCAGCAGTCAAAGAAAGGGACAGGGGTTCAATGAGCAGTTCTTC.

CDR3 amino acids: CASSFLAGAFTYNEQFF. CDR3 in DNA: TGTGCCAGCAGCTTCCTAGCGGGAGCTTTCACCTACAATGAGCAGTTCTTC. The chain is built from TRBV7-8 and TRBJ2-1, with TRBD2 identical over 10 bases. J lost 2 bases, V lost 3 bases, and 7 bases had no gene match. The CDR3 extends over 17 amino acids. Germline CDR1 is SGHVS and CDR2 is FQNEAQ.

V is TRBV30 and J is TRBJ1-5; no reliable D call. V was clipped by 2 bases and J by 4 bases, with 9 bases between them. CDR1 and CDR2 from the germline V gene are GTSNPN and SVGIG (reference sequence). This CDR3 contains 13 residues. The CDR3 reads CAWSSQVNQPQHF. The CDR3 DNA is TGTGCCTGGAGTAGCCAGGTTAATCAGCCCCAGCATTTT.

This clone was picked up a small number of times. The chain is built from TRBV30 and TRBJ2-1; D is unresolved. Trimming pared 2 bases from V and 4 bases from J, leaving 6 bases between. Per the germline V gene, CDR1 is GTSNPN and CDR2 is SVGIG (reference sequence). The CDR3 is 12 amino acids. Here the CDR3 reads CAWSTRYNEQFF. The CDR3 region has the DNA TGTGCCTGGAGTACCAGGTACAATGAGCAGTTCTTC.

This chain joins TRBV29-1 and TRBJ2-2; no clear D gene. V was cut by 4 bases and J by 4 bases, with 4 bases left in between. This CDR3 comprises 11 residues. Germline-derived CDR1 and CDR2 are SQVTM and ANQGSEA. CDR3 protein: CSVGVTGELFF. Here the CDR3 DNA reads TGCAGCGTTGGCGTCACCGGGGAGCTGTTTTTT.

The genes are TRBV11-3 and TRBJ2-5; D not resolved. CDR3 length: 13 residues. In germline, CDR1 is SGHNT, CDR2 YENEEA. V was cut by 2 bases and J by 5 bases, with 9 bases left in between. CDR3 amino acids: CASSLKWSETQYF. Written as DNA, the CDR3 is TGTGCCAGCAGCTTAAAATGGAGCGAGACCCAGTACTTC.